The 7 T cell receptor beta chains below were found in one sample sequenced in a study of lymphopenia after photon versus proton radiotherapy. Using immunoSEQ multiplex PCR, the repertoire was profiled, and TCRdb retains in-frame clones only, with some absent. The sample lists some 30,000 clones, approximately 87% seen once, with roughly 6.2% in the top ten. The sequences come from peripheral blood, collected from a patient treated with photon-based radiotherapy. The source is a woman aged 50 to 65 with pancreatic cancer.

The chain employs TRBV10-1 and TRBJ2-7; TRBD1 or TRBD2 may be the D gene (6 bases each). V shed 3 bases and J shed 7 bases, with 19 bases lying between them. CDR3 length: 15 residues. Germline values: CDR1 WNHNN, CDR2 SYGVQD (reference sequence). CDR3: CASSEGGRARGEQYF. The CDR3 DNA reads TGCGCCAGCAGTGAAGGGGGACGCGCTCGGGGGGAGCAGTACTTC.

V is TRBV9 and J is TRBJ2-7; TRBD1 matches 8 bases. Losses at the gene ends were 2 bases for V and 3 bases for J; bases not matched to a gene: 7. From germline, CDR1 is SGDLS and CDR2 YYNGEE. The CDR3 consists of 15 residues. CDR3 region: CASSVEAGGFYEQYF. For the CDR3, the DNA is TGTGCCAGCAGCGTTGAGGCAGGGGGCTTCTACGAGCAGTACTTC.

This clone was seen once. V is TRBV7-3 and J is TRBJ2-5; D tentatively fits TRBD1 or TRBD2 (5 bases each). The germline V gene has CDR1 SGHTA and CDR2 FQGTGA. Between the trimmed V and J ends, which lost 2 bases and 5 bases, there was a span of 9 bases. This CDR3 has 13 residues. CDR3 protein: CASSLWGKETQYF. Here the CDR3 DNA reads TGTGCCAGCAGCTTATGGGGGAAGGAGACCCAGTACTTC.

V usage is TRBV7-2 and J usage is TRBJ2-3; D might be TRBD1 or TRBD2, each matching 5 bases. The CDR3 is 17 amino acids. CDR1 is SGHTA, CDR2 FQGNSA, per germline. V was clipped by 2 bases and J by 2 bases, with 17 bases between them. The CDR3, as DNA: TGTGCCAGCAGCTTATGGGCCCCCCCGGGGACCACAGATACGCAGTATTTT. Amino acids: CASSLWAPPGTTDTQYF.

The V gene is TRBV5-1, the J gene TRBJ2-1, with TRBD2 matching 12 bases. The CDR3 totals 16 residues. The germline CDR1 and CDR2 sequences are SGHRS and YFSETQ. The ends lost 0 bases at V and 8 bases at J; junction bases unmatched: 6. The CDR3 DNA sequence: TGCGCCAGCAGCTTGGAGGGACTAGCGGGTATCGATGAGCAGTTCTTC. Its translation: CASSLEGLAGIDEQFF.

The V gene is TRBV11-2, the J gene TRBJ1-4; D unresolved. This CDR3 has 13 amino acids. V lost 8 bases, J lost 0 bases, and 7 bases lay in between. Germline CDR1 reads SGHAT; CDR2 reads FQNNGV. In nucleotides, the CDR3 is TGTGCCAGCGCGATTGCAACTAATGAAAAACTGTTTTTT. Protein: CASAIATNEKLFF.

Written as DNA, the CDR3 is TGTGCCAGCAGTGAAGCGTCGGGACAGGTCAATGAAAAACTGTTTTTT. Its protein product is CASSEASGQVNEKLFF. The rearrangement links TRBV6-1 to TRBJ1-4, with 8 bases fitting TRBD1. The V and J ends lost 0 bases and 5 bases, in that order; junction bases with no gene match: 5. The CDR3 contains 16 residues. Germline assignment: CDR1 MNHNS and CDR2 SASEGT.